A selection of T cell receptor beta chains follows, all from one sample in a study of T-cell memory formation after mild COVID-19. Using its own MiXCR run on the 5' RACE reads, TCRdb lists one record per CDR3 protein. Here the sample spans 120,000 to 150,000 distinct CDR3 sequences, over 15% being singletons. Input material: PBMCs or a T cell subset sorted from them (not recorded which). The origin of the receptors is an adult woman who had mild COVID-19 (a few samples of this study predate the infection). Cell type and time point are not known. Each CDR3 is given with its conserved first and last residue. D genes are given only for firm matches. Not every row has a clone size; where given, it reads once, few, many or a size class.

V,size,J,D,CDR3,DNA
TRBV9,few,TRBJ2-7,NA,CASSVGGRYEQYF,TGTGCCAGCAGCGTAGGTGGGCGCTACGAGCAGTACTTC
TRBV6-5,few,TRBJ1-1,NA,CASSRSPPNTEAFF,TGTGCCAGCAGTCGCAGCCCGCCCAACACTGAAGCTTTCTTT
TRBV7-3,many,TRBJ2-3,NA,CASSPPLAPDTQYF,TGTGCCAGCAGCCCACCCCTAGCCCCAGATACGCAGTATTTT
TRBV6-2/TRBV6-3,NA,TRBJ2-6,NA,CASAPSGANVLTF,TGTGCCAGCGCACCCTCTGGGGCCAACGTCCTGACTTTC
TRBV20-1,NA,TRBJ2-3,NA,CSASLGAGTQYF,TGCAGTGCCTCGTTAGGGGCCGGTACGCAGTATTTT
TRBV7-2,many,TRBJ2-2,TRBD2,CASSPTSGRPGELFF,TGTGCCAGCAGCCCGACTAGCGGGAGACCCGGGGAGCTGTTTTTT
TRBV11-2,NA,TRBJ2-1,NA,CASSLLGKREQFF,TGTGCCAGCAGCCTACTTGGAAAGCGGGAGCAGTTCTTC
TRBV5-1,NA,TRBJ2-3,NA,CASSSASGYSYTDTQYF,TGCGCCAGCAGCTCTGCCTCTGGGTACAGCTACACAGATACGCAGTATTTT
TRBV12-3/TRBV12-4,many,TRBJ2-7,NA,CASSFAAYEQYF,TGTGCCAGCAGTTTCGCAGCCTACGAGCAGTACTTC
TRBV10-3,NA,TRBJ2-1,NA,CAISLDNEQFF,TGTGCCATCAGCCTAGACAATGAGCAGTTCTTC
TRBV7-2,NA,TRBJ2-4,NA,CASSLGRVAKNIQYF,TGTGCCAGCAGCTTAGGGAGGGTAGCCAAAAACATTCAGTACTTC
TRBV5-5,NA,TRBJ1-2,TRBD1,CASSLGDRGNYGYTF,TGTGCCAGCAGCTTGGGGGACAGGGGTAACTATGGCTACACCTTC
TRBV3-1,NA,TRBJ2-7,NA,CASSQGAAQRVTYEQYF,TGTGCCAGCAGCCAAGGAGCTGCACAGCGGGTGACATACGAGCAGTACTTC
TRBV6-5,NA,TRBJ2-7,NA,CASSYTRGGGYEQYF,TGTGCCAGCAGTTACACACGGGGAGGGGGTTACGAGCAGTACTTC
TRBV7-9,few,TRBJ2-2,NA,CASSVPGAGELFF,TGTGCCAGCTCCGTTCCAGGGGCCGGGGAGCTGTTTTTT
TRBV12-3/TRBV12-4,few,TRBJ2-6,NA,CASSSGSSGANVLTF,TGTGCCAGCTCTTCCGGGAGCTCTGGGGCCAACGTCCTGACTTTC
TRBV10-3,few,TRBJ1-1,TRBD1,CAIRSTQGFRTEAFF,TGTGCCATCAGATCGACACAGGGGTTCCGCACTGAAGCTTTCTTT
TRBV10-3,NA,TRBJ1-2,TRBD1,CAARQGVYGYTF,TGTGCCGCGAGACAGGGGGTCTATGGCTACACCTTC
TRBV3-1,NA,TRBJ1-6,NA,CASSGEGVAPPLHF,TGTGCCAGCAGCGGCGAGGGGGTTGCCCCACCCCTCCACTTT
TRBV5-1,few,TRBJ1-3,NA,CASSLEEISGNTIYF,TGCGCCAGCAGCTTGGAGGAGATCTCTGGAAACACCATATATTTT
TRBV3-1,NA,TRBJ2-1,TRBD2,CASSQSGTRAYNEQFF,TGTGCCAGCAGCCAAAGTGGGACTAGGGCCTACAATGAGCAGTTCTTC
TRBV12-3/TRBV12-4,few,TRBJ2-7,TRBD2,CASSLSLGAGGTYEQYF,TGTGCCAGCAGTTTATCCCTTGGAGCGGGGGGAACCTACGAGCAGTACTTC